The source of this TCR beta chain is a study of T cell repertoires in cytomegalovirus infection. TCRdb re-called the reads through MiXCR, storing one row per CDR3 protein. The profile shows roughly 640,000 distinct CDR3 sequences, approximately 24% of them singletons. This TCR was recovered from a human donor in good health (CMV status not recorded). Some clones in this sample may be carry-over from other donors' samples. Sequencing was performed on CD8+ T cells from PBMCs.

The CDR3 bases are TGCAGCGTTGGGGCAGGGTTAAACACTGAAGCTTTCTTT. Protein product: CSVGAGLNTEAFF. The gene calls are TRBV29-1 and TRBJ1-1; possible D gene TRBD1, 5 bases. This CDR3 has 13 residues. V lost 4 bases and J 2 bases, leaving 11 bases between the germline ends. The germline V gene encodes CDR1 SQVTM and CDR2 ANQGSEA.